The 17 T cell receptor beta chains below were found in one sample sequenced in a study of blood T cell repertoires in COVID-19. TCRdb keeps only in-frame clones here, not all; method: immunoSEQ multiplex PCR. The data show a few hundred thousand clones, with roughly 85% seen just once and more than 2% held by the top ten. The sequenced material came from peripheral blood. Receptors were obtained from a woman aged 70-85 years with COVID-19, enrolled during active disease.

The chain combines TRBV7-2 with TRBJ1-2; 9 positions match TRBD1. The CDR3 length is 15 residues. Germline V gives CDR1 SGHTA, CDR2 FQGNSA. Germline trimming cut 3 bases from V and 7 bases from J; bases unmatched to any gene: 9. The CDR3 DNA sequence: TGTGCCAGCAGCTTGAGGACAGGGGAAACGATTGGCTACACCTTC. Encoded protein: CASSLRTGETIGYTF.

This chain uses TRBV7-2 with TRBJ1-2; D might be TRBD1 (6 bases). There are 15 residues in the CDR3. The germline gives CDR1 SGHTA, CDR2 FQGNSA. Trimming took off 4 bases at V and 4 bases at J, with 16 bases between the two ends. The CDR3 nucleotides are TGTGCCAGCAGCTCCAACTTTGGACAGTCCTATGGCTACACCTTC. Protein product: CASSSNFGQSYGYTF.

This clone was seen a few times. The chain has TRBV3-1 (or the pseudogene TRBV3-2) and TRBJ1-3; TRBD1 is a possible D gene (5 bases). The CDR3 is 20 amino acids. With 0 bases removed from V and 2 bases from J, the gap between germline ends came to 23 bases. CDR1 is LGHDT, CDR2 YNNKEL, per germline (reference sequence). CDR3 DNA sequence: TGTGCCAGCAGCCAAGAAAAACGGGGGTTGAGGGAAACAGCTGGAAACACCATATATTTT. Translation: CASSQEKRGLRETAGNTIYF.

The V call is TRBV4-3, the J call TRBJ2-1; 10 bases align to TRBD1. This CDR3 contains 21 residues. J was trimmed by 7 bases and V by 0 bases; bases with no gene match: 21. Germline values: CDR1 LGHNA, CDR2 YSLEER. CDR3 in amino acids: CASSQDAWTGGLVGGRNEQFF. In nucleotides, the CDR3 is TGCGCCAGCAGCCAAGATGCCTGGACAGGGGGTTTAGTTGGGGGAAGGAATGAGCAGTTCTTC.

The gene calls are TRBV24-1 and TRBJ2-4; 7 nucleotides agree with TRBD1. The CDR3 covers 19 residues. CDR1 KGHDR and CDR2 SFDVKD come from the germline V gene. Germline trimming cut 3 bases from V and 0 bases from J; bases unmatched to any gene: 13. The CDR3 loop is CATSDAPAGTALAKNIQYF. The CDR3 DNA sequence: TGTGCCACCAGTGATGCACCGGCCGGGACAGCATTAGCCAAAAACATTCAGTACTTC.

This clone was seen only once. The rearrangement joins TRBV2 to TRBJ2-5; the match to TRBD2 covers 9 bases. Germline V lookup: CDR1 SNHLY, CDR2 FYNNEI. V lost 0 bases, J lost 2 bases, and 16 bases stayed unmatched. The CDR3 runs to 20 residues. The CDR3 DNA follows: TGTGCCAGCAGTGAAGCGGGTATTCAAGGAGCGGGGGGCCCACAAGAGACCCAGTACTTC. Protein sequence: CASSEAGIQGAGGPQETQYF.

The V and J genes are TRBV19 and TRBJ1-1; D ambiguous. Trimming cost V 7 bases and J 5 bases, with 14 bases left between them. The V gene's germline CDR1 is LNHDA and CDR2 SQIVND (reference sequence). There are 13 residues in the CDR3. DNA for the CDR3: TGTGCCAGTAATCAGGATCGAGAGACTGAAGCTTTCTTT. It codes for CASNQDRETEAFF.

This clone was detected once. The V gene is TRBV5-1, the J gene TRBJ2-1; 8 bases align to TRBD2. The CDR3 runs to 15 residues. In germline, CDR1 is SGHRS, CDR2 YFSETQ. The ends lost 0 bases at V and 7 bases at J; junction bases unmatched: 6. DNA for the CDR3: TGCGCCAGCAGCTTGGGTGCGGGAGGAACAAATGAGCAGTTCTTC. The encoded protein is CASSLGAGGTNEQFF.

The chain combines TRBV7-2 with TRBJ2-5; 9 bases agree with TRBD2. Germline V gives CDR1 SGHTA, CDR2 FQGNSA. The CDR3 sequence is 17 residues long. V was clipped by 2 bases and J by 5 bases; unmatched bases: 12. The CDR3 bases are TGTGCCAGCAGCTTAAATCAAGGCGGGAGGGCCGGGGAGACCCAGTACTTC. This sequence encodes CASSLNQGGRAGETQYF.

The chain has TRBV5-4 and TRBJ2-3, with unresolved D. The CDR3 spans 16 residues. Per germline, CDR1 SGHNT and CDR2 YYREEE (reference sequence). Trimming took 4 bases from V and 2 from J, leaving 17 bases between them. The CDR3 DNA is TGTGCCAGCAGCCCCTCGGCAGGCCGCGCCACAGATACGCAGTATTTT. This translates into CASSPSAGRATDTQYF.

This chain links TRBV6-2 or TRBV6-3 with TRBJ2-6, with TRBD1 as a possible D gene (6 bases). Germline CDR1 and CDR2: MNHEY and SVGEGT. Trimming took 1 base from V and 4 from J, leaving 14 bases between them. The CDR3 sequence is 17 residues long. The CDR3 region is CASSYFGQLWGANVLTF. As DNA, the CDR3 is TGTGCCAGCAGTTACTTTGGACAGCTCTGGGGGGCCAACGTCCTGACTTTC.

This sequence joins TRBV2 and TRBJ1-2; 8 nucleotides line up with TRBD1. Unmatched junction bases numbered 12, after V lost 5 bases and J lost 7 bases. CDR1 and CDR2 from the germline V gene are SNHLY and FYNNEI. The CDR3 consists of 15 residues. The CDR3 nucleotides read TGTGCCAGCAGTACTAACGGACAGGGAGTCGGTGGCTACACCTTC. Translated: CASSTNGQGVGGYTF.

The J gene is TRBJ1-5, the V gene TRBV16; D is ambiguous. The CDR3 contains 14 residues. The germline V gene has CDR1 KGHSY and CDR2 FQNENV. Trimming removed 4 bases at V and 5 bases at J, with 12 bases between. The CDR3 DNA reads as TGTGCCAGCAGCCTCACGCCCCGGGATCAGCCCCAGCATTTT. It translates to CASSLTPRDQPQHF.

CDR3 DNA sequence: TGTGCCAGCAGCTTAGAGGGGGACGAGCAGTTCTTC. This gives the protein CASSLEGDEQFF. J is TRBJ2-1 and V is TRBV5-4; D is possibly TRBD1 (6 bases). The V gene lost 2 bases and the J gene lost 10 bases, with 10 bases spanning the gap. The CDR3 loop spans 12 amino acids. Germline V gene lookup returns CDR1 SGHNT and CDR2 YYREEE (reference sequence).

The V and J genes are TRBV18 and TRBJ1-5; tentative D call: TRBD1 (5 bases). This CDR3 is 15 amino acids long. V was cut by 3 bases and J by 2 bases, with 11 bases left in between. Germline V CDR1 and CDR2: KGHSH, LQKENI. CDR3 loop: CASSPQGPGNQPQHF. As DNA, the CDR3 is TGTGCCAGCTCACCTCAGGGCCCCGGCAATCAGCCCCAGCATTTT.

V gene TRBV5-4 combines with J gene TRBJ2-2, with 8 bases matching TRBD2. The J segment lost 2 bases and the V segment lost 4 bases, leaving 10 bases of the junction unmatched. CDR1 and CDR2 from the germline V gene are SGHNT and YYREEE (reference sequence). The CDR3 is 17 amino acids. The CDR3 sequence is CASSRDFSGTNTGELFF. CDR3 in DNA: TGTGCCAGCAGCCGAGACTTTAGCGGGACCAACACCGGGGAGCTGTTTTTT.

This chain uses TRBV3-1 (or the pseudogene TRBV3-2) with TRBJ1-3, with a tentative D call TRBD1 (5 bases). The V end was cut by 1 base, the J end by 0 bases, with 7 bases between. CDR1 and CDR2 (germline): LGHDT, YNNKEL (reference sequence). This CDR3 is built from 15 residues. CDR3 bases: TGTGCCAGCAGCCAAGTCCAGGGCTCTGGAAACACCATATATTTT. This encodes CASSQVQGSGNTIYF.